The rows below give T cell receptor beta chains drawn from one sample of a study of stem cell transplantation in POMP-related autoinflammatory disease. The protocol was immunoSEQ multiplex PCR, while the TCRdb copy is restricted to in-frame clones and leaves out a portion. The sample carries about 68,000 clones, under 95% recorded once. Here the sequenced sample was CD4+ T cells from PBMCs, taken after stem cell transplantation. All receptors come from a human patient with POMP-related autoinflammation and immune dysregulation (PRAID). The T cells may partly be graft donor cells. Both conserved end residues are part of each CDR3. Fields, in order: J gene, V gene, clone size, D gene, CDR3 DNA, CDR3 protein. The D gene is left open where the match is weak. Only part of the rows carry a size: once, few, many, or a class if the clone is expanded.

>TRBJ1-5|TRBV2|NA|NA
TGTGCCAGCAACGCCATCTCCCCCAATCAGCCCCAGCATTTT
CASNAISPNQPQHF
>TRBJ2-4|TRBV12-1|NA|NA
TGTGCCAGCAGCTTGAGTAGAACGGTCATTCAGTACTTC
CASSLSRTVIQYF
>TRBJ2-3|TRBV5-1|NA|NA
TGCGCCAGCACGACTGGTGGGGCAGATACGCAGTATTTT
CASTTGGADTQYF
>TRBJ1-6|TRBV2|NA|NA
TGTGCCAGCAGTGCCCAAACTCACAGGGATTCACCCCTCCACTTT
CASSAQTHRDSPLHF
>TRBJ2-3|TRBV3-1/TRBV3-2|NA|NA
TGTGCCAGCAGCCAACCCCGTCTACGCGGAGGTGGAGATACGCAGTATTTT
CASSQPRLRGGGDTQYF
>TRBJ2-5|TRBV29-1|NA|NA
TGCAGCGTCCACCCGTGGCCTCAAGAGACCCAGTACTTC
CSVHPWPQETQYF
>TRBJ2-1|TRBV5-4|NA|NA
TGTGCCAGCAGCTTGGTGGTGGAGGTTTCCTACAATGAGCAGTTCTTC
CASSLVVEVSYNEQFF
>TRBJ2-5|TRBV28|NA|TRBD1
TGTGCCAGCAGTTTAAGGGACAGGGGGCGCGTCGAGACCCAGTACTTC
CASSLRDRGRVETQYF
>TRBJ2-5|TRBV6-5|NA|NA
TGTGCCAGCACCATCCCGGGGTACCAAGAGACCCAGTACTTC
CASTIPGYQETQYF
>TRBJ1-6|TRBV7-8|NA|NA
TGTGCCAGCAGCTCCGACCATAATTCACCCCTCCACTTT
CASSSDHNSPLHF
>TRBJ1-2|TRBV28|NA|NA
TGTGCCAGCACTAACTGGGAAGGGGTCATAAGAGGTGGCTACACCTTC
CASTNWEGVIRGGYTF
>TRBJ2-3|TRBV3-1/TRBV3-2|NA|NA
TGTGCCAGCAGCCAGAGGACGGGGTCACGCACAGATACGCAGTATTTT
CASSQRTGSRTDTQYF
>TRBJ2-7|TRBV5-1|NA|TRBD2
TGCGCCAGCAGCCACCAGCGGGGTTCCAACGAGCAGTACTTC
CASSHQRGSNEQYF
>TRBJ1-3|TRBV28|NA|TRBD1
TGTGCCAGCAGTAACCCCAGGGGGCAGGGTGGAAACACCATATATTTT
CASSNPRGQGGNTIYF
>TRBJ1-6|TRBV24-1|NA|TRBD1
TGTGCCACCAGTGATGGGGACAGGGGGCGCGGATCACCCCTCCACTTT
CATSDGDRGRGSPLHF
>TRBJ1-2|TRBV4-1|NA|NA
TGCGCCAGCAGCCAAGAAGAGACCGTAAGTTATGGCTACACCTTC
CASSQEETVSYGYTF
>TRBJ2-1|TRBV28|NA|NA
TGTGCCAGCAGTTCGGCGAAGGCTCTCAAGGGGCAGTTCTTC
CASSSAKALKGQFF
>TRBJ2-1|TRBV10-3|NA|NA
TGTGCCATCAGTGAGTCAGGGGGTTCCTACAATGAGCAGTTCTTC
CAISESGGSYNEQFF
>TRBJ1-3|TRBV18|few|NA
TGTGCCAGCTCACCGAGCTCTGGAAACACCATATATTTT
CASSPSSGNTIYF
>TRBJ1-6|TRBV28|NA|TRBD1
TGTGCCAGCAGCAGACAGGGCCATAATTCACCCCTCCACTTT
CASSRQGHNSPLHF
>TRBJ2-1|TRBV12-3/TRBV12-4|NA|NA
TGTGCCAGCAGTTCCCAGGGTATTGAGCAGTTCTTC
CASSSQGIEQFF
>TRBJ2-2|TRBV10-3|NA|NA
TGTGCCATCGGAAGGGCCGCGAACACCGGGGAGCTGTTTTTT
CAIGRAANTGELFF
>TRBJ2-5|TRBV20-1|NA|NA
TGCAGTGCTAGTGTTGTGTACGGGAGCAGGATGACCCAGTACTTC
CSASVVYGSRMTQYF
>TRBJ2-2|TRBV3-1/TRBV3-2|once|TRBD2
TGTGCCAGCAGCCAAGTGTTCGGGGGGGCAGATCCCGGGGAGCTGTTTTTT
CASSQVFGGADPGELFF
>TRBJ1-3|TRBV5-1|NA|NA
TGCGCCAGCAGCTTGGCCCCGGACAGTCGAAACACCATATATTTT
CASSLAPDSRNTIYF
>TRBJ2-7|TRBV29-1|few|NA
TGCAGCGTTGCCAGGAACTCCTACGAGCAGTACTTC
CSVARNSYEQYF
>TRBJ1-6|TRBV4-1|NA|NA
TGCGCCAGCAGCCAAGTACGGGATACAATGTATAATTCACCCCTCCACTTT
CASSQVRDTMYNSPLHF
>TRBJ1-3|TRBV6-5|NA|NA
TGTGCCAGCAGTTATGCCCCGAACGGGGACACCATATATTTT
CASSYAPNGDTIYF
>TRBJ2-7|TRBV6-5|NA|NA
TGTGCCAGCAGTCGGACAGCGCGCTTACACGAGCAGTACTTC
CASSRTARLHEQYF
>TRBJ1-3|TRBV18|NA|NA
TGTGCCAGCTCGCCGACGGACTCTGGAAACACCATATATTTT
CASSPTDSGNTIYF